This TCR beta chain was sequenced for a study of CD8+ T cells in alopecia areata. Across the whole study: Patients received oral tofacitinib, 5 to 10 mg twice daily, for moderate-to-severe alopecia areata.

Whole-study findings and limits: In patients, TCRs were shared less clearly than in mice, and HLA may possibly be involved.

Losses at the gene ends were 5 bases for V and 4 bases for J; bases not matched to a gene: 6. The length of the CDR3 is 15 residues. Germline V CDR1 and CDR2: SEHNR, FQNEAQ (reference sequence). This clone was seen a handful of times. The antigen is undetermined. Sample treatment: oral pan-JAK inhibitor, 5-10 mg twice daily. Reverse transcribed after extraction, RNA yielded cDNA as the sequencing template. Method: immunoSEQ multiplex PCR; TCRdb's copy keeps in-frame clones and lacks some. The table lists 130,000 or so clones, around 60% of them singletons. The TCR originated in a human donor with alopecia areata. The rearrangement joins TRBV7-9 to TRBJ2-2, with 8 bases aligning to TRBD1. This sample comprised CD4+ T cells sorted from blood, obtained at week 4, from a patient treated with tofacitinib. Written as DNA, the CDR3 is TGTGCCAGCAGCCGACAGGGGAGTTTCACCGGGGAGCTGTTTTTT. It translates to CASSRQGSFTGELFF.